One sample yielded the 15 T cell receptor beta chains listed below, sequenced in a study of T cells after yellow fever vaccination. TCRdb fed the 5' RACE reads into MiXCR, producing one record per CDR3 protein. Here the sample spans 300,000 to 350,000 distinct CDR3 sequences, about 4.5% being singletons. The sample here was PBMCs, taken 15 days after the yellow fever booster vaccination. These receptors all come from a man between 18 and 35 years old who received the YFV17D yellow fever vaccine.

This clonotype was picked up many times. The chain carries TRBV5-1 and TRBJ2-7, with D possibly being TRBD2 (7 bases). This CDR3 contains 14 residues. Per germline, CDR1 SGHRS and CDR2 YFSETQ. Trimming left V 5 bases short and J 2 bases short, with 14 bases between. CDR3 sequence reads: CASSSGGLAYEQYF. As DNA, the CDR3 is TGCGCCAGCAGTTCCGGGGGGCTAGCCTACGAGCAGTACTTC.

This clonotype came up many times. The chain employs TRBV20-1 and TRBJ1-1; D is undetermined. V was cut by 2 bases and J by 0 bases, with 7 bases left in between. This CDR3 spans 13 amino acids. From germline, CDR1 is DFQATT and CDR2 SNEGSKA (reference sequence). In DNA form, the CDR3 reads TGCAGTGCTAGACGGCAGCTGAACACTGAAGCTTTCTTT. Its protein is CSARRQLNTEAFF.

A few counts support this clonotype. The chain links TRBV13 to TRBJ2-7; possibly TRBD1 for D (5 bases). The V gene's germline CDR1 is PRHDT and CDR2 FYEKMQ (reference sequence). Trimming took off 2 bases at V and 5 bases at J, with 10 bases between the two ends. This CDR3 is built from 13 residues. CDR3 in amino acids: CASSLNQGNEQYF. CDR3 coding DNA: TGTGCCAGCAGCTTAAATCAGGGAAACGAGCAGTACTTC.

In DNA, the CDR3 is TGTGCCAGCAGCAAAGTTTCCGAGGGAAGGGAAAATCAGCCCCAGCATTTT. Protein sequence: CASSKVSEGRENQPQHF. This sequence joins TRBV21-1 and TRBJ1-5; the table names TRBD1, a call not compared with the DNA. TRBV21-1 is described as a pseudogene. The CDR3 is 17 residues long.

This clonotype was seen only a few times. J is TRBJ2-2 and V is TRBV5-4; the match to TRBD1 covers 7 bases. Germline CDR1 and CDR2: SGHNT and YYREEE (reference sequence). With 3 bases clipped from V and 6 bases from J, the junction kept 5 bases outside the gene matches. The CDR3 spans 14 residues. The CDR3 loop is CASSSTGDAGELFF. CDR3 DNA: TGTGCCAGCAGCTCAACAGGGGATGCCGGGGAGCTGTTTTTT.

The sample holds a few counts of this clonotype. The CDR3 sequence is CASSQELGFGYGYTF. Here the CDR3 DNA reads TGCGCCAGCAGCCAAGAGCTGGGCTTTGGCTATGGCTACACCTTC. V is TRBV4-3 and J is TRBJ1-2; D unresolved. This CDR3 contains 15 residues. Germline V gives CDR1 LGHNA, CDR2 YSLEER. The V and J ends lost 0 bases and 4 bases respectively, with 12 bases between them.

This clonotype has at least ten counts. Here the CDR3 reads CASSTGRGNEQFF. The CDR3 coding sequence is TGTGCCAGCAGTACGGGCCGAGGGAATGAGCAGTTCTTC. The genes are TRBV6-2 or TRBV6-3 and TRBJ2-1; D is perhaps TRBD2 (5 bases). The CDR3 has 13 residues. Germline assignment: CDR1 MNHEY and CDR2 SVGEGT. With 5 bases removed from V and 7 bases from J, the gap between germline ends came to 12 bases.

This clonotype has just a few counts. The chain combines TRBV20-1 with TRBJ1-3; possibly TRBD1 for D (6 bases). This CDR3 has 15 amino acids. The germline V gene encodes CDR1 DFQATT and CDR2 SNEGSKA (reference sequence). The V end was cut by 1 base, the J end by 3 bases, with 13 bases between. The CDR3 region is CSARVLGGFGNTIYF. Written as DNA, the CDR3 is TGCAGTGCTAGAGTCCTCGGGGGCTTTGGAAACACCATATATTTT.

This clonotype came up a few times. The chain joins TRBV20-1 to TRBJ2-1; D possibly corresponds to TRBD1 (5 bases). This CDR3 is built from 14 residues. The V and J ends lost 3 bases and 1 base respectively, with 10 bases between them. Germline V gene sequence: CDR1 DFQATT, CDR2 SNEGSKA (reference sequence). The CDR3 bases are TGCAGTGCTAGGGGGCACGGTTCCTACAATGAGCAGTTCTTC. Amino acids: CSARGHGSYNEQFF.

This chain links TRBV4-2 with TRBJ2-7; D is uncertain. The CDR3 is 13 residues long. Trimming removed 5 bases from V and 3 bases from J, with 11 bases in between. CDR1 is LGHNA and CDR2 is YNFKEQ in the germline V gene. The CDR3 sequence: CASSWGWNYEQYF. CDR3 in DNA: TGTGCCAGCAGCTGGGGATGGAACTACGAGCAGTACTTC.

V gene TRBV12-3 or TRBV12-4 combines with J gene TRBJ1-5; the match to TRBD1 covers 7 bases. The junction had 10 bases not matched to a gene; V was cut back by 5 bases and J by 3 bases. The CDR3 contains 16 residues. The CDR3 reads CASSPRGRGYNQPQHF. Here the CDR3 DNA reads TGTGCCAGCAGTCCCCGGGGCAGGGGGTACAATCAGCCCCAGCATTTT.

Note on this clonotype: A read error may account for a junction end that differs from germline. The chain combines TRBV7-2 with TRBJ1-1, with TRBD1 as a possible D gene (5 bases). CDR1 is SGHTA and CDR2 is FQGNSA in the germline V gene. There are 13 residues in the CDR3. CDR3 nucleotide sequence: TGTGCCTGCAGCTCCCGGCGAGGGGCTGATGCTTTCTTT. Its translation: CACSSRRGADAFF.

This clonotype was counted between two and nine times. J is TRBJ1-2 and V is TRBV4-3; tentative D call: TRBD1 (6 bases). Germline loops: CDR1 LGHNA, CDR2 YSLEER. V was shortened by 3 bases and J by 0 bases, with 11 bases between the two germline ends. The CDR3 is 15 amino acids. The CDR3 loop is CASSQKDSPNYGYTF. In DNA form, the CDR3 reads TGCGCCAGCAGCCAGAAGGACAGCCCTAACTATGGCTACACCTTC.

The CDR3 loop is CASSLDPSTGQGYYGYTF. For the CDR3, the DNA is TGCGCCAGCAGCTTGGACCCCTCGACAGGCCAGGGTTATTATGGCTACACCTTC. This sequence joins TRBV5-1 and TRBJ1-2, with TRBD1 as a possible D gene (6 bases). The V and J ends lost 0 bases and 5 bases respectively, with 23 bases between them. Germline CDR1 and CDR2: SGHRS and YFSETQ. The CDR3 sequence is 18 residues long.

Only a few counts were recorded for this clonotype. J is TRBJ2-7 and V is TRBV7-2; D gene uncertain. The V and J ends lost 5 bases and 2 bases respectively, with 7 bases between them. Germline V gives CDR1 SGHTA, CDR2 FQGNSA. The CDR3 consists of 12 residues. CDR3 DNA: TGTGCCAGCAGCAGGAGCCCCTACGAGCAGTACGTC. As protein: CASSRSPYEQYV.